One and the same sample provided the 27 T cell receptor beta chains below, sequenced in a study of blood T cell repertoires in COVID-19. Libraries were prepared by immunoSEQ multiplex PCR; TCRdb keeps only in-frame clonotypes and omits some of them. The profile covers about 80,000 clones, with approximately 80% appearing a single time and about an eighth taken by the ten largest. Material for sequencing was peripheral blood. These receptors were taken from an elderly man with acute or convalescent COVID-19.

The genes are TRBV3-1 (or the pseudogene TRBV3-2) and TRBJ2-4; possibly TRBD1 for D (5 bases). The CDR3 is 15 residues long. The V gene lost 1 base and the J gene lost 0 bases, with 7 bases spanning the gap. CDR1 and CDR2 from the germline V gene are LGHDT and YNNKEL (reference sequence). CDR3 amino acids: CASSQGTIAKNIQYF. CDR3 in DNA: TGTGCCAGCAGCCAAGGGACAATAGCCAAAAACATTCAGTACTTC.

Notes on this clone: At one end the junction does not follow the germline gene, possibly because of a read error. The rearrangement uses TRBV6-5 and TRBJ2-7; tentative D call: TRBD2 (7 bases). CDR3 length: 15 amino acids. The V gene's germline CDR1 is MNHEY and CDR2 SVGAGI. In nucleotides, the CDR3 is TGTGCCAGCAAAGGCGGGGGCCAGGGCTCCCACGAGCAGTACTTC. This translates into CASKGGGQGSHEQYF.

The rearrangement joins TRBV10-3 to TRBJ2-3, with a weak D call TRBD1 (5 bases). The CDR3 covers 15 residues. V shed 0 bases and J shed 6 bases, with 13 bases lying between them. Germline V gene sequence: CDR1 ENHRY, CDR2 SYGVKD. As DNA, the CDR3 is TGTGCCATCAGTGAGTCGGCAGGGAAGGCTGATACGCAGTATTTT. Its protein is CAISESAGKADTQYF.

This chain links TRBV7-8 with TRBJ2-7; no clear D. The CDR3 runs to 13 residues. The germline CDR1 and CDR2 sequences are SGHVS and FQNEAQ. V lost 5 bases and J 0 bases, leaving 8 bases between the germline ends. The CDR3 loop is CASSARVSYEQYF. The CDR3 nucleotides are TGTGCCAGCAGCGCCCGGGTCTCCTACGAGCAGTACTTC.

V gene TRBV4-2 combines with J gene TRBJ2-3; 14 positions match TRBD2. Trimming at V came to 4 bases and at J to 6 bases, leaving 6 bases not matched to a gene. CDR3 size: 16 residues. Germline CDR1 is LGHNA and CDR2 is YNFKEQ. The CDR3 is CASSPRLAGGRDTQYF. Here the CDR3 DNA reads TGTGCCAGCAGCCCCCGACTAGCGGGGGGGCGGGATACGCAGTATTTT.

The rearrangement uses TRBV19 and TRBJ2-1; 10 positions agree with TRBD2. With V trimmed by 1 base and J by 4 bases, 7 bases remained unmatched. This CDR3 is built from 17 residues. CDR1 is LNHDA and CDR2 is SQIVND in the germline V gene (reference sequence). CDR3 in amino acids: CASSIGLAGAPYNEQFF. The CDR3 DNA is TGTGCCAGTAGTATAGGGCTAGCGGGGGCCCCTTACAATGAGCAGTTCTTC.

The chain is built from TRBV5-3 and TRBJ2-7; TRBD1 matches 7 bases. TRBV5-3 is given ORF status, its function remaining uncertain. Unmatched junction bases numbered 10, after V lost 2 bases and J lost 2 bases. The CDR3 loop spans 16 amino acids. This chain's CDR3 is CARSLPRQGDPYEQYF. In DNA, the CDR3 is TGTGCCAGAAGCTTACCGAGACAGGGAGACCCCTACGAGCAGTACTTC.

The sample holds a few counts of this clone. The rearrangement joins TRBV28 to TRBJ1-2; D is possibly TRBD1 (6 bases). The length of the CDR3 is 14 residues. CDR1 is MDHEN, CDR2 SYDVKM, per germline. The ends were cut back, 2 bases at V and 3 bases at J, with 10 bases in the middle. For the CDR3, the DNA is TGTGCCAGCAGTTTAGCGGCAGGGGACTATGGCTACACCTTC. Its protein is CASSLAAGDYGYTF.

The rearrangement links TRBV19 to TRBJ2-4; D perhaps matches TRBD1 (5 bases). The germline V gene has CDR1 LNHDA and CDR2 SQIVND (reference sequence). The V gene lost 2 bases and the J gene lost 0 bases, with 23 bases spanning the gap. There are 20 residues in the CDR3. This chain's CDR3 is CASSINNWQGGTIAKNIQYF. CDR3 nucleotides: TGTGCCAGTAGTATAAATAATTGGCAGGGTGGTACTATAGCCAAAAACATTCAGTACTTC.

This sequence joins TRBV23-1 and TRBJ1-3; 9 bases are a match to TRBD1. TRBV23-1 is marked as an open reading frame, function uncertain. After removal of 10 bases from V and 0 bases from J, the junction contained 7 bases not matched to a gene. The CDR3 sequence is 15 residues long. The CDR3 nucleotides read TGCGCCAACAGAGGGACAGGGCACTCTGGAAACACCATATATTTT. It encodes CANRGTGHSGNTIYF.

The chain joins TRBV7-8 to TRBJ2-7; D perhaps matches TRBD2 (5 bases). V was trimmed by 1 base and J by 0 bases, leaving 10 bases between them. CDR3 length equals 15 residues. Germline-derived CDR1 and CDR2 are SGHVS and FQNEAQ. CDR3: CASSLEGEGSYEQYF. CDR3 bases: TGTGCCAGCAGCTTAGAGGGTGAGGGCTCCTACGAGCAGTACTTC. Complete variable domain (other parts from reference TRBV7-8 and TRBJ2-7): GAGVSQSPRYKVAKRGQDVALRCDPISGHVSLFWYQQALGQGPEFLTYFQNEAQLDKSGLPSDRFFAERPEGSVSTLKIQRTQQEDSAVYLCASSLEGEGSYEQYFGPGTRLTVT.

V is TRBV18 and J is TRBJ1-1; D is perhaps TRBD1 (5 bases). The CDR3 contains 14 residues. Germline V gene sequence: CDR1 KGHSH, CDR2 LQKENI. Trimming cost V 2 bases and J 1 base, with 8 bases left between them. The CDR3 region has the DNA TGTGCCAGCTCACCAGGACATCCGAACACTGAAGCTTTCTTT. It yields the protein CASSPGHPNTEAFF. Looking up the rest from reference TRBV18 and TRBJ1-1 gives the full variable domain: NAGVMQNPRHLVRRRGQEARLRCSPMKGHSHVYWYRQLPEEGLKFMVYLQKENIIDESGMPKERFSAEFPKEGPSILRIQQVVRGDSAAYFCASSPGHPNTEAFFGQGTRLTVV.

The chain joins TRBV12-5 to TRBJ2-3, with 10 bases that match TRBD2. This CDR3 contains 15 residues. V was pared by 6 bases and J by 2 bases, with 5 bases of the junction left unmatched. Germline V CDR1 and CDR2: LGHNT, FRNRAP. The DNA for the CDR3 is TGTGCTAGTGGGGCCAGCGGGGGGGCCACAGATACGCAGTATTTT. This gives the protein CASGASGGATDTQYF.

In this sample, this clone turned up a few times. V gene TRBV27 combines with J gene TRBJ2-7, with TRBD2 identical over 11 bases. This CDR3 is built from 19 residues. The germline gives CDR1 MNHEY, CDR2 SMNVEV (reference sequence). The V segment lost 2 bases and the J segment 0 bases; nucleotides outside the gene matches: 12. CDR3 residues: CASSLGRTAGLAASYEQYF. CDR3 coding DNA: TGTGCCAGCAGTTTAGGCCGGACGGCGGGACTAGCGGCCTCCTACGAGCAGTACTTC.

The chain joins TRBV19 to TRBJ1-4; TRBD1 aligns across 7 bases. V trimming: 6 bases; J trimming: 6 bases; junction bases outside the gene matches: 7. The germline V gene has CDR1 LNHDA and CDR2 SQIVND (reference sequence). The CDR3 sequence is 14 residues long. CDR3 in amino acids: CASSPGGGDEKLFF. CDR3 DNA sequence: TGTGCCAGTAGCCCAGGGGGTGGAGATGAAAAACTGTTTTTT.

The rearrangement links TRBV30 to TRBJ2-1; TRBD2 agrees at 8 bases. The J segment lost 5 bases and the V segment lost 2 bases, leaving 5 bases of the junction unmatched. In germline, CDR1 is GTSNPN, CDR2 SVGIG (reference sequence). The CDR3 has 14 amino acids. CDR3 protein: CAWSRGGRDNEQFF. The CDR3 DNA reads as TGTGCCTGGAGTCGGGGGGGGCGAGACAATGAGCAGTTCTTC.

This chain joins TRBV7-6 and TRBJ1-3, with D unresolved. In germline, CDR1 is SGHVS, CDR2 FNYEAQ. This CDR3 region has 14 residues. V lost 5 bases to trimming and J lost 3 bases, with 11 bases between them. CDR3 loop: CASSPDGSGNTIYF. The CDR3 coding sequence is TGTGCCAGCAGCCCCGACGGGAGTGGAAACACCATATATTTT.

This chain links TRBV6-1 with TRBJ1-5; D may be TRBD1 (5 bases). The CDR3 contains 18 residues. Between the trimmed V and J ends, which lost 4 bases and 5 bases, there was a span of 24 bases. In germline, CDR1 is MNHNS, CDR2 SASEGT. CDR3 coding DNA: TGTGCCAGCAGTGTTTCGCATTTGGAACAGGACCGAGATCAGCCCCAGCATTTT. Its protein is CASSVSHLEQDRDQPQHF.

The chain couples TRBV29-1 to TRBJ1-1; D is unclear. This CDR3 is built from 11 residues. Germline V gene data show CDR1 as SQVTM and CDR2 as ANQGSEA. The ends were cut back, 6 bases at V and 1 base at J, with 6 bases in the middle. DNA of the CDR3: TGCAGCGTGCGAACGAACACTGAAGCTTTCTTT. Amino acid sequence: CSVRTNTEAFF.

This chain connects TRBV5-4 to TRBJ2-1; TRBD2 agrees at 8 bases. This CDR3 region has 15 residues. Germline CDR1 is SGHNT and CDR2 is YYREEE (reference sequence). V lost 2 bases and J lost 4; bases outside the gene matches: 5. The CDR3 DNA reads TGTGCCAGCAGCTTCACTAGCGGAACATACAATGAGCAGTTCTTC. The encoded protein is CASSFTSGTYNEQFF.

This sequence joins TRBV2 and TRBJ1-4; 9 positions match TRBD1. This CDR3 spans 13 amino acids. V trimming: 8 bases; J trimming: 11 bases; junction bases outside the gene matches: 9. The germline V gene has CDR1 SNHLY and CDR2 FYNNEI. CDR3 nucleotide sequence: TGTGCCAGCTTCGGGACAGGGCGGGAGAAACTGTTTTTT. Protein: CASFGTGREKLFF.

The CDR3 sequence: CASGRIGTDTQYF. CDR3 nucleotide sequence: TGTGCTAGTGGCCGTATAGGCACAGATACGCAGTATTTT. V and J are TRBV12-5 and TRBJ2-3; no reliable D call. The CDR3 contains 13 residues. The germline V gene encodes CDR1 LGHNT and CDR2 FRNRAP. V dropped 6 bases and J dropped 1 base, with 8 bases sitting between them.

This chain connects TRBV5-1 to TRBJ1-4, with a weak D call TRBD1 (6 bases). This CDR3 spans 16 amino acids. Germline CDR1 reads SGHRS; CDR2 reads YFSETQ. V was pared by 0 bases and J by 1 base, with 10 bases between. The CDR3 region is CASSLERGITNEKLFF. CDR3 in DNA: TGCGCCAGCAGCTTGGAGAGGGGGATAACTAATGAAAAACTGTTTTTT.

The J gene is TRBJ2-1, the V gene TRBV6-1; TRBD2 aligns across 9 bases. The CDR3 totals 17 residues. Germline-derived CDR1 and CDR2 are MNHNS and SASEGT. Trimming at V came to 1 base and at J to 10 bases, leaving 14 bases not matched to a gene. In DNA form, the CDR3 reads TGTGCCAGCAGTGAAGGCGGGAGGGGGAGGGGGCAGTGGGAGCAGTTCTTC. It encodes CASSEGGRGRGQWEQFF.

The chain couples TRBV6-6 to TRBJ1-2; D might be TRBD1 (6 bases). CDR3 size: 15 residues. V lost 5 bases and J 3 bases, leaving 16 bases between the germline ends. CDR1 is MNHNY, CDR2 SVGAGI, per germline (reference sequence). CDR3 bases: TGTGCCAGCAGTCGAACAGGGAAGGCGGACTATGGCTACACCTTC. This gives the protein CASSRTGKADYGYTF.

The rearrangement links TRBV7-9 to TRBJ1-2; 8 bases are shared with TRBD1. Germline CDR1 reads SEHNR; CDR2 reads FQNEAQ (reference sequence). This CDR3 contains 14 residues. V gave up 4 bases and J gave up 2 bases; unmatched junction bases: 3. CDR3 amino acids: CASSSGQENYGYTF. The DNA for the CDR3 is TGTGCCAGCAGCTCGGGACAGGAGAACTATGGCTACACCTTC.

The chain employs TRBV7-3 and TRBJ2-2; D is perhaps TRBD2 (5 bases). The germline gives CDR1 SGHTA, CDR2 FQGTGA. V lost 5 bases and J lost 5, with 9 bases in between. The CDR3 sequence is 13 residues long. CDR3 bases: TGTGCCAGCAGCCTAGAGGGAACCGGGGAGCTGTTTTTT. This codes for CASSLEGTGELFF.